A selection of T cell receptor beta chains follows, all from one sample in a study of early T cells in non-severe SARS-CoV-2 infection. TCRdb called the 5' RACE reads again in MiXCR, with one record for every CDR3 protein. The data contain approximately 69,000 distinct CDR3 sequences, over 10% of them singletons. The material was whole blood, obtained at baseline. The origin of the receptors is an adult who was a healthcare worker with PCR-confirmed SARS-CoV-2 infection or an uninfected control (not recorded which). Each CDR3 is given with its conserved first and last residue. D genes are given only for firm matches. Clone size appears in some rows only: once, few, many, or a class for an expanded clone.

>TRBD1|TRBV11-2|TRBJ1-2|NA
TGTGCCAGCAGCACCGGACAGGGGGCGTATGGCTACACCTTC
CASSTGQGAYGYTF
>TRBD2|TRBV10-2|TRBJ2-1|NA
TGCGCCAGCAGTGATATGGGGAGGGAGTCCTACAATGAGCAGTTCTTC
CASSDMGRESYNEQFF
>TRBD1|TRBV12-3/TRBV12-4|TRBJ1-6|NA
TGTGCCAGCAGCCCTCTCAGGGGGATCAATTCACCCCTCCACTTT
CASSPLRGINSPLHF
>TRBD2|TRBV11-2|TRBJ2-1|few
TGTGCCAGCAGTTCCACTAGCGGGGGAAAACCCTCCTACAATGAGCAGTTCTTC
CASSSTSGGKPSYNEQFF
>TRBD1|TRBV12-3/TRBV12-4|TRBJ1-5|few
TGTGCCAGCCGGACAGGGGCGATCCATCAGCCCCAGCATTTT
CASRTGAIHQPQHF
>NA|TRBV6-5|TRBJ2-7|NA
TGTGCCAGCAGGGCAACAACCCGCACTAGTCTCTCCTACGAGCAGTACTTC
CASRATTRTSLSYEQYF
>NA|TRBV7-9|TRBJ1-5|many
TGTGCCAGCAGCTTAGCGAGCGGGGGCGGCCAGCCCCAGCATTTT
CASSLASGGGQPQHF
>TRBD1|TRBV5-4|TRBJ1-1|NA
TGTGCCAGCAGCTTGGCCGGATCCGGGACAGGTGAAGCTTTCTTT
CASSLAGSGTGEAFF
>NA|TRBV4-2|TRBJ1-2|many
TGTGCCAGCAGCCAAGATCACACAGGTAGAACCTACACCTTC
CASSQDHTGRTYTF
>TRBD1|TRBV12-3/TRBV12-4|TRBJ1-4|few
TGTGCCAGCAGTCCGGGGACAGGGGGCCGTGAAAAACTGTTTTTT
CASSPGTGGREKLFF
>TRBD1|TRBV4-1|TRBJ1-4|NA
TGCGCCAGCAGCCAACCTCGACAGGGCAAAAAGAATGAAAAACTGTTTTTT
CASSQPRQGKKNEKLFF
>NA|TRBV7-2|TRBJ2-1|many
TGTGCCAGCAGCTTAATGACACACAATGAGCAGTTCTTC
CASSLMTHNEQFF
>NA|TRBV7-8|TRBJ2-7|NA
TGTGCCAGCAGCTCGGACCCGAGGGAGCAGTACTTC
CASSSDPREQYF
>NA|TRBV5-8|TRBJ2-5|NA
TGTGCCAGCAGCTTGGGGGCTAGCGACCAAGAGACCCAGTACTTC
CASSLGASDQETQYF
>NA|TRBV5-5|TRBJ1-5|many
TGTGCCAGCAGCCGAAGAGAGCCCCAGCATTTT
CASSRREPQHF
>NA|TRBV11-2|TRBJ2-3|few
TGTGCCAGCAGCTTAGCGGGACTCTCCCACGAGGGAACGCAGTATTTT
CASSLAGLSHEGTQYF
>NA|TRBV10-3|TRBJ1-5|NA
TGTGCCACTGGGGACACCTATCGGAATCAGCCCCAGCATTTT
CATGDTYRNQPQHF
>NA|TRBV2|TRBJ2-7|few
TGTGCCAGCAGTGTTTATGGTGGAAACTACGAGCAGTACTTC
CASSVYGGNYEQYF